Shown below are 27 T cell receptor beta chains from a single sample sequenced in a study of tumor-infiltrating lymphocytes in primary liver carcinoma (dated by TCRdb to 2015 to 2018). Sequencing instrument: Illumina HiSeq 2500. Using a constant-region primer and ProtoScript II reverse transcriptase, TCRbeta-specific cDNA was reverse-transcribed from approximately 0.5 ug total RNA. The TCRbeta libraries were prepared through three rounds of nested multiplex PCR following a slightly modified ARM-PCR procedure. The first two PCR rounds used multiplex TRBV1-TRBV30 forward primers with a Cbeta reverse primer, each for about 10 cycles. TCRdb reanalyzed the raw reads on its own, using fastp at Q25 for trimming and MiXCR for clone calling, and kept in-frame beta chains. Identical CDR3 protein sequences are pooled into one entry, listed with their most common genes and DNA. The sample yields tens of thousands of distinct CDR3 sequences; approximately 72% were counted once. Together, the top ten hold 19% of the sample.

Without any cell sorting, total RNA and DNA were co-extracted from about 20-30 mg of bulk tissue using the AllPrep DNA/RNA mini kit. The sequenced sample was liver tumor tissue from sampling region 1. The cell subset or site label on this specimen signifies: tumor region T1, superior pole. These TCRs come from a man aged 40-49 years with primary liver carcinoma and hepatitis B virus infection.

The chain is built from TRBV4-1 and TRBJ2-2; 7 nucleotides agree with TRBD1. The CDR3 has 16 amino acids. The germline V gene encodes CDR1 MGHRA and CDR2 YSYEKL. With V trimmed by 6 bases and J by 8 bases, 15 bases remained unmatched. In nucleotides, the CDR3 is TGCGCCAGCAGGACAAACAGGGGTGGTCGCGCAGGGGAGCTGTTTTTT. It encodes CASRTNRGGRAGELFF.

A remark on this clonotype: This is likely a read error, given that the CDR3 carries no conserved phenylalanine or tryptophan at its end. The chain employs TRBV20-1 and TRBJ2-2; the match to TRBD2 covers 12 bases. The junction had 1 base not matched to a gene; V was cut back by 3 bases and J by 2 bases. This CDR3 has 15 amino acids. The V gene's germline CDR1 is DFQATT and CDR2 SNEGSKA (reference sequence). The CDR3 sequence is CSARTSGSNTGELFC. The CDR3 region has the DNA TGCAGTGCTAGGACTAGCGGGAGTAACACCGGGGAGCTGTTTTGT.

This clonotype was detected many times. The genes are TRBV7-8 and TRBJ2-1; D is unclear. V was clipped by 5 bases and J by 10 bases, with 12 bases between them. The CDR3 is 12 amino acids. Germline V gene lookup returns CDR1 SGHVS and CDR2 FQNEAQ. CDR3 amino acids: CASSLSTREQFF. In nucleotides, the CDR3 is TGTGCCAGCAGCCTCTCAACACGGGAGCAGTTCTTC.

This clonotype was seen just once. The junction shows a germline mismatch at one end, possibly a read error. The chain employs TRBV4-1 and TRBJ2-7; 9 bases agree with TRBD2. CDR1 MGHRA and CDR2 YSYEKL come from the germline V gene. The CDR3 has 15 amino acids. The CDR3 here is CVSSLGISGSYEQYF. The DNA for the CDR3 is TGCGTCAGCAGCCTTGGGATTAGCGGGAGTTACGAGCAGTACTTC.

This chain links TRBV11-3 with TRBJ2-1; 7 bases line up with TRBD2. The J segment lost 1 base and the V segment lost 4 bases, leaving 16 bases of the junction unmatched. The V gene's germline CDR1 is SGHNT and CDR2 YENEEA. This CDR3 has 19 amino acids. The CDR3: CASSSDQREAFRSYNEQFF. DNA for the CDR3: TGTGCCAGCAGCTCAGATCAGCGGGAAGCGTTCAGATCCTACAATGAGCAGTTCTTC.

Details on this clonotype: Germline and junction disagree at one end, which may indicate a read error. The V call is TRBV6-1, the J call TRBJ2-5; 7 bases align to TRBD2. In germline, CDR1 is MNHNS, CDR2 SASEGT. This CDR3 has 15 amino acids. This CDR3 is CASREARVAGETQYF. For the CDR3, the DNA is TGTGCCAGCCGTGAAGCGCGAGTAGCGGGAGAGACCCAGTACTTC.

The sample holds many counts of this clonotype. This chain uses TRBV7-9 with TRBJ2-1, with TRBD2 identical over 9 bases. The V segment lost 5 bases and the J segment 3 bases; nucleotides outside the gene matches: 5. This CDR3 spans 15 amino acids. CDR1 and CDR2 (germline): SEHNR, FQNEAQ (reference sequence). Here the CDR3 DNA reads TGTGCCAGCAGCCAACGACTAGCGGTCTACAATGAGCAGTTCTTC. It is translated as CASSQRLAVYNEQFF.

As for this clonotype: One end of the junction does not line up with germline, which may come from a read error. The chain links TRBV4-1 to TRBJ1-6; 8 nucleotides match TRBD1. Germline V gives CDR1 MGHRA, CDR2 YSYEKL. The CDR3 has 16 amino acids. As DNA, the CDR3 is TGCGCCAGCAGCCAAGGGACAGGGCGCAGGGGTTCACCCCCCCACTTT. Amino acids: CASSQGTGRRGSPPHF.

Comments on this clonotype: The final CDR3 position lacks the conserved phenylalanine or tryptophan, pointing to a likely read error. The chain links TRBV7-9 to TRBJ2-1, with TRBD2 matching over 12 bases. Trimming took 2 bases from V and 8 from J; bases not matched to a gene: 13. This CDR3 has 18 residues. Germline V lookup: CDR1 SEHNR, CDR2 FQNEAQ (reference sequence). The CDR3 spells CASSLPTGLAGTSHEQFL. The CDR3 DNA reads TGTGCCAGCAGCTTACCTACGGGACTAGCGGGTACGAGCCATGAGCAGTTCCTC.

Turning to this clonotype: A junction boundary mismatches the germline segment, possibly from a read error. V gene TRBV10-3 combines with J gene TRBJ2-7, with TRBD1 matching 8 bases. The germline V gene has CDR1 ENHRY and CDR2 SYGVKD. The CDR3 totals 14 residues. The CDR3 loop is CVIGSRAQGDEQYF. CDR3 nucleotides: TGTGTCATCGGTTCCAGGGCACAGGGGGACGAGCAATACTTC.

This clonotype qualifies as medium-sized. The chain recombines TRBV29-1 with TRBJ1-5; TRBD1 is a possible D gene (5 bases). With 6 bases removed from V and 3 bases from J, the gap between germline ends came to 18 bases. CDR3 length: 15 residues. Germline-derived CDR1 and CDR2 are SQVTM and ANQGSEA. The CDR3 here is CSVATGGGNNQPQHF. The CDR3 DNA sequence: TGCAGCGTCGCGACCGGGGGTGGTAACAATCAGCCCCAGCATTTT.

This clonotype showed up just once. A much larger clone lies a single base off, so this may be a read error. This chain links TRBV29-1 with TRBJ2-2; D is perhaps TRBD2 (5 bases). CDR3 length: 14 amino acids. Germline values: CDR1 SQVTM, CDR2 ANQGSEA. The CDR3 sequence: CSVEVTSNAGVLFF. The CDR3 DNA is TGCAGCGTTGAAGTGACATCGAACGCCGGGGTGCTGTTTTTT.

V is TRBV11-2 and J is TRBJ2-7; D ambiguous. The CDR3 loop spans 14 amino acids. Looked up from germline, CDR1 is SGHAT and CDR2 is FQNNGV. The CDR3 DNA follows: TGTACCGGCAGCTTAACTGACACTGCCTACGAGCAGTATGTC. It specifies CTGSLTDTAYEQYV.

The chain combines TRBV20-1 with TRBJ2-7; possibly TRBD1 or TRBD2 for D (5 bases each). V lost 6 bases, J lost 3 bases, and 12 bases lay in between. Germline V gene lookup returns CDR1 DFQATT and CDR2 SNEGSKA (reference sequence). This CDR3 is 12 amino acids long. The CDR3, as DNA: TGCAGTGCCAGGGAGCAGCTCTACGAGCAGTACTTC. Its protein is CSAREQLYEQYF.

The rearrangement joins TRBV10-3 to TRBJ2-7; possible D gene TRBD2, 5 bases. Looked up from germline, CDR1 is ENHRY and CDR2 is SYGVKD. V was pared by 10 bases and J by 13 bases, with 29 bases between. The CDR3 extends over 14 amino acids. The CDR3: CATSTNVGLDEKYF. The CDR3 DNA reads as TGTGCCACGTCGACTAACGTGGGCCTGGACGAGAAATACTTC.

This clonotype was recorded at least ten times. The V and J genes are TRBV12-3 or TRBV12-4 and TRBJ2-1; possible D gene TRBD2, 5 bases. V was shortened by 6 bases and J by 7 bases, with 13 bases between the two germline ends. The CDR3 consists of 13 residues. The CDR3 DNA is TGTGCCAGCAGCCCCCATACGGGGAATGAGCAGTTCTTC. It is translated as CASSPHTGNEQFF.

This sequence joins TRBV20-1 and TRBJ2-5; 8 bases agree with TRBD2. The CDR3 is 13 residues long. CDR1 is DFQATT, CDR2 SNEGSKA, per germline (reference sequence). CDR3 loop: CRAGAGGSETQYF. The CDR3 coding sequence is TGCAGAGCTGGGGCGGGAGGAAGCGAGACCCAGTACTTC.

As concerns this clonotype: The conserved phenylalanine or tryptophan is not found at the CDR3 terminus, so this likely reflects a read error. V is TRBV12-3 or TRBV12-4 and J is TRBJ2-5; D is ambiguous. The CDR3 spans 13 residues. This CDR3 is CASSLAHQETQYS. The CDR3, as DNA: TGTGCCAGCAGTTTGGCCCACCAAGAGACACAGTACTCC.

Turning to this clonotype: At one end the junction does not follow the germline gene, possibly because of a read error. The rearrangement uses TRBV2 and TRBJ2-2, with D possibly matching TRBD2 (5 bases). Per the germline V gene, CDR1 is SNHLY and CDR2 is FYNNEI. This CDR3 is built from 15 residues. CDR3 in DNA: TGTGCCAGCAGTTACGACGGGGTTAACAGCGGGGAGCTGTTTTTT. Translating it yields CASSYDGVNSGELFF.

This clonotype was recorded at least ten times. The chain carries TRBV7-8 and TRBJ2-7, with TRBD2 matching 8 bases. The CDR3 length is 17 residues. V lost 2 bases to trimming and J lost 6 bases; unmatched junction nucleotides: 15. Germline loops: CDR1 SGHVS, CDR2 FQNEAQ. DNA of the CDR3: TGTGCCAGCAGCTTATTTCGCGGGGGGACTAGGGGAAGCGAGCAGTACTTC. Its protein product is CASSLFRGGTRGSEQYF.

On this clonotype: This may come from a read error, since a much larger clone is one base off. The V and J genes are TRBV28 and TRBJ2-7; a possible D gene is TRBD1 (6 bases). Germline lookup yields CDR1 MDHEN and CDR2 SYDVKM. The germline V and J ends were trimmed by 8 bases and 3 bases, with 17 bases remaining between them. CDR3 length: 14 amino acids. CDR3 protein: CASYSGASNYEQYF. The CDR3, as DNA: TGTGCCAGCTACTCAGGGGCTAGCAACTACGAGCAGTACTTC.

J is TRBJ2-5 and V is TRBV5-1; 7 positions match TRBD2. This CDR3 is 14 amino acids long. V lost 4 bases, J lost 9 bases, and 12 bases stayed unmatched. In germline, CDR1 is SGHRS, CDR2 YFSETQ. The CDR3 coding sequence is TGCGCCAGCAGCCCCCAGATAGGGAGGGAGGCCCAGTACTTC. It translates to CASSPQIGREAQYF.

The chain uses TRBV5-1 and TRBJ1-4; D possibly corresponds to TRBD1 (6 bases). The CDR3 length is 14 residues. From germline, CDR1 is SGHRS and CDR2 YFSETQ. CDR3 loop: CVSSPGDVDEKLFF. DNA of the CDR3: TGCGTCAGTAGCCCAGGGGATGTCGATGAAAAACTGTTTTTT. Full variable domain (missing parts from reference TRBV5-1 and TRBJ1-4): KAGVTQTPRYLIKTRGQQVTLSCSPISGHRSVSWYQQTPGQGLQFLFEYFSETQRNKGNFPGRFSGRQFSNSRSEMNVSTLELGDSALYLCVSSPGDVDEKLFFGSGTQLSVL.

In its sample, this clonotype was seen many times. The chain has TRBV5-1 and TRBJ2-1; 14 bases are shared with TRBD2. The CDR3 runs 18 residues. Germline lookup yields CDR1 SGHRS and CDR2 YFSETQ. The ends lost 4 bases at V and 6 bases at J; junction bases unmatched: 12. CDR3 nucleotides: TGCGCCAGCAGCCCCGCCGGGACTAGCGGGAGTTTCGGCAATGAGCAGTTCTTC. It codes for CASSPAGTSGSFGNEQFF. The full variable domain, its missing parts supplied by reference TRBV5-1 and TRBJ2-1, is KAGVTQTPRYLIKTRGQQVTLSCSPISGHRSVSWYQQTPGQGLQFLFEYFSETQRNKGNFPGRFSGRQFSNSRSEMNVSTLELGDSALYLCASSPAGTSGSFGNEQFFGPGTRLTVL.

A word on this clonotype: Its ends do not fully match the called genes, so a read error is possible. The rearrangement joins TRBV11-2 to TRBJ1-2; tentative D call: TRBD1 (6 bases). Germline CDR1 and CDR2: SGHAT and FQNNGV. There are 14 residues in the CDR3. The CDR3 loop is CACRERDTNYGYSF. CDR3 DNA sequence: TGTGCCTGCAGAGAGAGGGACACCAACTATGGCTACTCCTTC.

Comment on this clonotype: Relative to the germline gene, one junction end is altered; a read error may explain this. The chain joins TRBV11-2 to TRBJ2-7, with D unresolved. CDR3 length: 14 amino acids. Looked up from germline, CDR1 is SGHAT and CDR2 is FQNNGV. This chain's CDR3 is CASSLTGAAYEQHF. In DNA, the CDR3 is TGTGCCAGCAGCTTAACCGGCGCAGCCTACGAGCAACACTTC.

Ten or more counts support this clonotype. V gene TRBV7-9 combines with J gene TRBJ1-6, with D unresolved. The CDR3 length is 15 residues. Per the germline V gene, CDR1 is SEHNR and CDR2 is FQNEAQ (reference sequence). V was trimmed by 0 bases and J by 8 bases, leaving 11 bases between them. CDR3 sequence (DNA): TGTGCCAGCAGCTTAGCTGCCCTGACGGATTCACCCCTCCACTTT. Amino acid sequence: CASSLAALTDSPLHF. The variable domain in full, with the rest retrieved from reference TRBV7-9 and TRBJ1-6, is DTGVSQNPRHKITKRGQNVTFRCDPISEHNRLYWYRQTLGQGPEFLTYFQNEAQLEKSRLLSDRFSAERPKGSFSTLEIQRTEQGDSAMYLCASSLAALTDSPLHFGNGTRLTVT.